These 9 T cell receptor beta chains share one sample of origin, sequenced in a study of T-cell reconstitution after alpha-beta-depleted transplantation in children. Unique molecular identifiers were used to barcode this TCRbeta library. Via MiXCR, TCRdb re-called the PCR reads, giving one row per CDR3 protein. The sample contains about 460,000 distinct CDR3 sequences, around an eighth of which appear only once. The input for sequencing was PBMCs from the stem cell graft donor, taken from the stem cell graft. All receptors derive from a human donor who donated a stem cell graft to a child with combined immunodeficiency.

This clonotype has a single count. The chain has TRBV12-3 or TRBV12-4 and TRBJ2-5; D may be TRBD2 (6 bases). The ends were cut back, 3 bases at V and 1 base at J, with 21 bases in the middle. The CDR3 is 18 amino acids. The CDR3 here is CASSFSLEGRGSQETQYF. The CDR3 DNA follows: TGTGCCAGCAGTTTTTCCCTAGAGGGGCGGGGTAGCCAAGAGACCCAGTACTTC.

The chain uses TRBV6-2 or TRBV6-3 and TRBJ2-7; D may be TRBD2 (5 bases). Trimming cost V 8 bases and J 2 bases, with 16 bases left between them. The CDR3 covers 14 residues. From germline, CDR1 is MNHEY and CDR2 SVGEGT. This CDR3 reads CASQDPGFTYEQYF. CDR3 nucleotides: TGTGCCAGCCAAGATCCGGGGTTCACCTACGAGCAGTACTTC.

There are a few counts of this clonotype. The V call is TRBV6-2 or TRBV6-3, the J call TRBJ2-7, with 7 bases that match TRBD1. The junction had 7 bases not matched to a gene; V was cut back by 0 bases and J by 11 bases. CDR3 length equals 13 residues. Per the germline V gene, CDR1 is MNHEY and CDR2 is SVGEGT. The CDR3 sequence is CASSYSSQDREYF. The CDR3 DNA reads TGTGCCAGCAGTTACTCGAGCCAAGACAGGGAGTACTTC.

This clonotype was seen repeatedly, ten times or more. The chain uses TRBV6-1 and TRBJ2-3; D might be TRBD2 (6 bases). V was trimmed by 6 bases and J by 9 bases, leaving 19 bases between them. The CDR3 is 14 residues long. The germline V gene has CDR1 MNHNS and CDR2 SASEGT. CDR3 nucleotide sequence: TGTGCCAGCAGCCGCGGGCGAGGGGCGGGAACGCAGTATTTT. Its protein product is CASSRGRGAGTQYF.

The V and J genes are TRBV12-5 and TRBJ2-5; unclear D gene. Trimming removed 5 bases at V and 2 bases at J, with 9 bases between. Per the germline V gene, CDR1 is LGHNT and CDR2 is FRNRAP. The CDR3 runs 13 residues. This CDR3 is CASGADNQETQYF. The CDR3 coding sequence is TGTGCTAGTGGTGCCGACAATCAAGAGACCCAGTACTTC.

Note on this clonotype: Because the CDR3 is missing its conserved closing phenylalanine or tryptophan, this is likely a read error. This chain joins TRBV12-3 or TRBV12-4 and TRBJ1-6; D might be TRBD1 (5 bases). V was clipped by 2 bases and J by 9 bases, with 14 bases between them. The length of the CDR3 is 15 residues. The CDR3 loop is CASSLRGARGSPLHY. The CDR3 region has the DNA TGTGCCAGCAGTTTAAGGGGCGCAAGAGGTTCACCCCTCCACTAT.

This chain uses TRBV5-1 with TRBJ2-1, with D tentatively TRBD2 (5 bases). The germline V and J ends were trimmed by 0 bases and 4 bases, with 20 bases remaining between them. CDR1 is SGHRS, CDR2 YFSETQ, per germline. There are 18 residues in the CDR3. The CDR3 bases are TGCGCCAGCAGCTTGGCCTTGGAGGTAGGGATTTCTTACAATGAGCAGTTCTTC. Amino acids: CASSLALEVGISYNEQFF.

This clonotype was counted a few times. The rearrangement joins TRBV28 to TRBJ2-2, with D unclear. This CDR3 has 17 amino acids. V dropped 7 bases and J dropped 2 bases, with 20 bases sitting between them. From germline, CDR1 is MDHEN and CDR2 SYDVKM. The CDR3 DNA sequence: TGTGCCAGCAACTACGAAAGGGAATCCCTCAACACCGGGGAGCTGTTTTTT. Its protein is CASNYERESLNTGELFF.

The J gene is TRBJ2-1, the V gene TRBV12-3 or TRBV12-4; 8 nucleotides align to TRBD1. V lost 1 base to trimming and J lost 7 bases; unmatched junction nucleotides: 3. The CDR3 sequence is 14 residues long. The CDR3 nucleotides are TGTGCCAGCAGTTTAGGGACAGGGCAGAATGAGCAGTTCTTC. Amino acids: CASSLGTGQNEQFF.